This T cell receptor beta chain was obtained from a study of patients and donors after allogeneic stem cell transplantation (dated by TCRdb to 2019 to 2021). This clonotype came up a few times. Its antigen specificity is not known. No much larger clone is present one base from it, and per-base qualities are unavailable. Library generation was performed with RT-PCR. The sequencer listed for this sample is NextSeq 550. Using fastp trimming at Q25 and MiXCR clonotype assembly, TCRdb reanalyzed the public sequencing data and kept in-frame beta chains. Every CDR3 protein is listed once, alongside the most common genes and DNA of its rows. The sample table shows some 960,000 distinct CDR3 sequences, and 15% to 20% are seen once. The ten largest clonotypes hold 5% to 7.5% of the sample. Taken from the germline V gene, the CDR1 and CDR2 loops are LGHNA and YSLEER. The CDR3 measures 14 amino acids from cysteine to phenylalanine. Just CDR3 DNA is preserved here, 42 bases in frame from base 1. Germline trimming: 4 bases from V, 11 bases from J; junction bases outside gene matches: 12.

The source of this sequence is a human donor who was either an allogeneic HSCT recipient or a stem cell or donor lymphocyte infusion donor (not recorded which). It is not recorded whose cells these are; they may come from a transplant donor. Specimen: blood, either unsorted or a sorted T cell fraction (not recorded which). The rearrangement joined TRBV4-3 to TRBJ1-1, with 8 bases matching TRBD1. The CDR3 amino acid sequence is: CASSPEDRVIGAFF. The bases read TGCGCCAGCAGCCCGGAGGACAGGGTCATTGGCGCTTTCTTT.